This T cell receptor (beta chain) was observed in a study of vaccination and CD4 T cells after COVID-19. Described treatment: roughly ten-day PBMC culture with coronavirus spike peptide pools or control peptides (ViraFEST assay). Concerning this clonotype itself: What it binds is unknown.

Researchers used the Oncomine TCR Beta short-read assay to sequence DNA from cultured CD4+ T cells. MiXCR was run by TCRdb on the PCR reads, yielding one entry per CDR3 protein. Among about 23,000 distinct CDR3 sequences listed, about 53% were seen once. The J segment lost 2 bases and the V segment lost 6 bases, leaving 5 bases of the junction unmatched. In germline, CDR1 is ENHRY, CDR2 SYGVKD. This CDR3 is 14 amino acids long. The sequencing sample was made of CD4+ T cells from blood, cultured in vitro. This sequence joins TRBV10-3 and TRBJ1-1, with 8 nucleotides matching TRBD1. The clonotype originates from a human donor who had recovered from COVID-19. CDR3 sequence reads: CAIRGTGRNTEAFF. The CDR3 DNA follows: TGTGCCATCAGAGGGACAGGACGTAACACTGAAGCTTTCTTT.